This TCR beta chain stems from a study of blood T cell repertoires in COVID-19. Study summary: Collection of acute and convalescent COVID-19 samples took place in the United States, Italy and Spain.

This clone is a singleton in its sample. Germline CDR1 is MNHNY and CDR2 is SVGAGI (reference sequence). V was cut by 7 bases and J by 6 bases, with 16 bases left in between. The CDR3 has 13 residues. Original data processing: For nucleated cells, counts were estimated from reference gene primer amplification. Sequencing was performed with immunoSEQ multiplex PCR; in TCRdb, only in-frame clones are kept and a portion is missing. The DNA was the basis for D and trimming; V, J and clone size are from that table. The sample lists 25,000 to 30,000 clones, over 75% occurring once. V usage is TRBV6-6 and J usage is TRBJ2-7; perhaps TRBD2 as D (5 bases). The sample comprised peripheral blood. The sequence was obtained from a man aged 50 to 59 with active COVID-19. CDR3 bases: TGTGCCAGCACCTCGGGATTTCGGGGCGAGCAGTACGTC. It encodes CASTSGFRGEQYV.